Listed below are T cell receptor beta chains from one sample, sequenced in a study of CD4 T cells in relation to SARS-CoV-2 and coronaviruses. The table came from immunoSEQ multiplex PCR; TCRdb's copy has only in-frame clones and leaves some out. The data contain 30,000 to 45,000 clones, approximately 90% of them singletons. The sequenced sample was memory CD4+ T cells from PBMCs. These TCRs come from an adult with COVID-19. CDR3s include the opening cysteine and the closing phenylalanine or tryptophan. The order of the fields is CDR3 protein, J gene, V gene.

CASSPGTGGQQPQHF | TRBJ1-5 | TRBV5-1
CASSLRTGGTEAFF | TRBJ1-1 | TRBV7-2
CASSPRGSGANVLTF | TRBJ2-6 | TRBV18
CASSQGRNTQETQYF | TRBJ2-5 | TRBV4-2
CAVRDRDKMNTEAFF | TRBJ1-1 | TRBV6-5
CASRGTTSTDTQYF | TRBJ2-3 | TRBV2
CASSFPTGTGYTF | TRBJ1-2 | TRBV7-2
CASSLGQTTNEKLFF | TRBJ1-4 | TRBV7-9
CASSPDRVYNEQFF | TRBJ2-1 | TRBV10-2
CASSQLAGSTDTQYF | TRBJ2-3 | TRBV3-1/TRBV3-2
CASKLAGYYEQYF | TRBJ2-7 | TRBV12-3/TRBV12-4
CASSLRWGSYNEQFF | TRBJ2-1 | TRBV5-1
CASSLPSAGQGVYGYTF | TRBJ1-2 | TRBV6-2/TRBV6-3
CASRPRTSKYNEQFF | TRBJ2-1 | TRBV19
CASSPLDRESEQYF | TRBJ2-7 | TRBV18
CASSILVAGAQKQFF | TRBJ2-1 | TRBV19
CASGNGGDWGEQYF | TRBJ2-7 | TRBV7-9
CATSEHRVGAQGETQYF | TRBJ2-5 | TRBV24-1
CAWSLERGGTEAFF | TRBJ1-1 | TRBV30
CASSISLLRQFNQPQHF | TRBJ1-5 | TRBV19
CASSRNREAELIAQQYF | TRBJ2-7 | TRBV3-1/TRBV3-2
CASTLPGTRGTEAFF | TRBJ1-1 | TRBV25-1
CASSLRRGSGGDNEQFF | TRBJ2-1 | TRBV7-2
CASSQDIFSVGDRGGDTQYF | TRBJ2-3 | TRBV3-1/TRBV3-2
CASSLNGGQLNTEAFF | TRBJ1-1 | TRBV7-3
CASSQGGGQETQYF | TRBJ2-5 | TRBV4-2
CASSPDRGSEKLFF | TRBJ1-4 | TRBV7-2
CASRPRDRNYGYTF | TRBJ1-2 | TRBV3-1/TRBV3-2
CASTKTAGQVGDTIYF | TRBJ1-3 | TRBV9
CASRDGTGEAFF | TRBJ1-1 | TRBV5-1
CASSLRGLGTDTQYF | TRBJ2-3 | TRBV5-1
CASSQNSYEQYF | TRBJ2-7 | TRBV5-1
CASSSRGTEAFF | TRBJ1-1 | TRBV2
CSASVLTQSRTDTQYF | TRBJ2-3 | TRBV20-1
CASTPPENSPLHF | TRBJ1-6 | TRBV28
CASSLTQNTGELFF | TRBJ2-2 | TRBV11-1
CASSATGARSYEQYF | TRBJ2-7 | TRBV9
CASSRLRGGTEAFF | TRBJ1-1 | TRBV11-2
CASSQGRGYTPLHF | TRBJ1-6 | TRBV3-1/TRBV3-2
CASKAVTGISPLHF | TRBJ1-6 | TRBV10-3
CASSPRLAGGTDTQYF | TRBJ2-3 | TRBV18
CASSYGGGRSYNEQFF | TRBJ2-1 | TRBV6-5
CASSYSLGLNEQFF | TRBJ2-1 | TRBV5-1
CSASRQGSNQPQHF | TRBJ1-5 | TRBV20-1
CASSWGGGSGANVLTF | TRBJ2-6 | TRBV7-3
CASSADSYGYTF | TRBJ1-2 | TRBV9
CASSYRDRGHGYTF | TRBJ1-2 | TRBV27
CASSTGQTRAGELFF | TRBJ2-2 | TRBV5-1
CASTPGAGNQPQHF | TRBJ1-5 | TRBV19
CASSLHRQGETQYF | TRBJ2-5 | TRBV5-1
CASSQPTGVTGKETQYF | TRBJ2-5 | TRBV3-1/TRBV3-2
CASIPRGRSYEQYF | TRBJ2-7 | TRBV28
CASSPASGGGDTQYF | TRBJ2-3 | TRBV18
CASSARRFGSYEQYF | TRBJ2-7 | TRBV19
CASSLAQGLNYEQYF | TRBJ2-7 | TRBV5-1